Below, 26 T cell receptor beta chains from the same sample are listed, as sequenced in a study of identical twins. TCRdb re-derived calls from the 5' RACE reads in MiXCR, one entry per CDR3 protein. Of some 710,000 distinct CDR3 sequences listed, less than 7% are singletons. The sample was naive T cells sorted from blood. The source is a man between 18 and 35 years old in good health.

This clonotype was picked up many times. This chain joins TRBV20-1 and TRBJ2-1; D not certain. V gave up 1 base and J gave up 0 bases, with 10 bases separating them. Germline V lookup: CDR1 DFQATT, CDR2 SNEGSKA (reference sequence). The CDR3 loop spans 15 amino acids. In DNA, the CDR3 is TGCAGTGCTAGAGCTTACCCGAGCTCCTACAATGAGCAGTTCTTC. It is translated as CSARAYPSSYNEQFF.

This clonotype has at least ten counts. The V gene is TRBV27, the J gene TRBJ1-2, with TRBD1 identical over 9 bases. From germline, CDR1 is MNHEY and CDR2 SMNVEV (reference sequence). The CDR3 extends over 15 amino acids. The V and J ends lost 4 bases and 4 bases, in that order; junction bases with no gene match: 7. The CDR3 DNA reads TGTGCCAGCAGTTCCACAGGGGGCATCGGCTATGGCTACACCTTC. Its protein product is CASSSTGGIGYGYTF.

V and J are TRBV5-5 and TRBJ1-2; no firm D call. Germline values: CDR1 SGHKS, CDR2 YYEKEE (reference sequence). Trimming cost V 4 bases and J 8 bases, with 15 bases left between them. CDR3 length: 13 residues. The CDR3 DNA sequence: TGTGCCAGCAGCGGGCGATGGACTATCGGCTACACCTTC. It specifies CASSGRWTIGYTF. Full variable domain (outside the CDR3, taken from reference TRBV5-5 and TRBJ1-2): DAGVTQSPTHLIKTRGQQVTLRCSPISGHKSVSWYQQVLGQGPQFIFQYYEKEERGRGNFPDRFSARQFPNYSSELNVNALLLGDSALYLCASSGRWTIGYTFGSGTRLTVV.

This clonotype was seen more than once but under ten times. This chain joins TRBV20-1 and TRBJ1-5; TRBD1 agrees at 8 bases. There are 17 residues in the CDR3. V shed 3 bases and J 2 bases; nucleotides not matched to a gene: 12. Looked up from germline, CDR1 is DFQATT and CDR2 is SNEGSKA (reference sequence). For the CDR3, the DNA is TGCAGTGCTAGGGCCTGGACAGGGTACAAGGGCAATCAGCCCCAGCATTTT. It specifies CSARAWTGYKGNQPQHF.

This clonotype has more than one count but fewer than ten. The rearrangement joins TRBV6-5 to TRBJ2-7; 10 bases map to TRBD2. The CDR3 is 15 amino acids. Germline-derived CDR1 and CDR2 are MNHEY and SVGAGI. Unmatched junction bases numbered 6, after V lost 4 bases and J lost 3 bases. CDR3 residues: CASSSLAGGIYEQYV. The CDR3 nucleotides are TGTGCCAGCAGTTCCTTAGCGGGAGGTATCTACGAGCAGTACGTC.

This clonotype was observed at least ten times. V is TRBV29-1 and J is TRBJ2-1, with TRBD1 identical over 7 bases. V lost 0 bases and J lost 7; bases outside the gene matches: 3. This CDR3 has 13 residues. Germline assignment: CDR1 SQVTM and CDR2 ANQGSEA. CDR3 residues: CSVEDPGGNEQFF. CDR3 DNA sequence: TGCAGCGTTGAAGACCCAGGGGGAAATGAGCAGTTCTTC.

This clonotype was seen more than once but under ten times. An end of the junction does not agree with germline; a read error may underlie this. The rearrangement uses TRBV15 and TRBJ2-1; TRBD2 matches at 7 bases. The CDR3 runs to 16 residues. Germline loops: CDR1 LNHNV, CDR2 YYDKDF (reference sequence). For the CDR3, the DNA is TGTGCCACCAGCAGAGGACGACTAGCCTCCGACAATGAGCAGTTCTTC. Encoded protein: CATSRGRLASDNEQFF.

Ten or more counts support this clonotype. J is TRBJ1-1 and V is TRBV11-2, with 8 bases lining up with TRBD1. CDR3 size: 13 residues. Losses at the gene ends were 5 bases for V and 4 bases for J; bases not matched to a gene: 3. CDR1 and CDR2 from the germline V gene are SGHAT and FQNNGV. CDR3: CASSQQGGTEAFF. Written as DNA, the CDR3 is TGTGCCAGCAGCCAACAGGGGGGCACTGAAGCTTTCTTT.

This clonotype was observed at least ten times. This chain's CDR3 is CSVTGQWTQYF. CDR3 nucleotide sequence: TGCAGCGTCACAGGGCAGTGGACCCAGTACTTC. The chain employs TRBV29-1 and TRBJ2-5, with D perhaps matching TRBD1 (6 bases). CDR1 is SQVTM and CDR2 is ANQGSEA in the germline V gene. Trimming took 6 bases from V and 7 from J, leaving 12 bases between them. This CDR3 comprises 11 residues.

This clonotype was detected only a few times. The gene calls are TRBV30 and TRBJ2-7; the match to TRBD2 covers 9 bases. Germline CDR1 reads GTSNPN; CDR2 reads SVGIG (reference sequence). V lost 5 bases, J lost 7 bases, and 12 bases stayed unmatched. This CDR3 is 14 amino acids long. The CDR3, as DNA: TGTGCCTGGGGACTCGGGACTAGCATGCGGGAGCAGTACTTC. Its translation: CAWGLGTSMREQYF.

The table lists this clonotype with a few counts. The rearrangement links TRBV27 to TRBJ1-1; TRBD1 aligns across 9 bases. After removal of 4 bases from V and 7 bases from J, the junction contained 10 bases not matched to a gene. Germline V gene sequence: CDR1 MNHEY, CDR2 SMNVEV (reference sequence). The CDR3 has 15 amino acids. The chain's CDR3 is CASSSPTGGSGEAFF. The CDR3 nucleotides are TGTGCCAGCAGTTCACCCACAGGGGGCAGCGGTGAAGCTTTCTTT.

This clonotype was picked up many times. CDR3 in amino acids: CASSQIAGGSYNEQFF. In nucleotides, the CDR3 is TGCGCCAGCAGCCAAATAGCGGGAGGGTCCTACAATGAGCAGTTCTTC. This rearrangement joins TRBV4-3 to TRBJ2-1; 11 bases fit TRBD2. Germline V gene lookup returns CDR1 LGHNA and CDR2 YSLEER. The CDR3 has 16 residues. V shed 2 bases, J shed 1 base, and the junction held 1 base outside the gene matches.

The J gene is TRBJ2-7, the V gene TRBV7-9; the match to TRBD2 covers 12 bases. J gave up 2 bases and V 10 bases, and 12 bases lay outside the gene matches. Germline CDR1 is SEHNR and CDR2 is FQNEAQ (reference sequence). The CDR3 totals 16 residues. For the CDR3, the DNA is TGTGCCACCACCCCCTCCCTAGCGGGAGGGGCCTACGAGCAGTACTTC. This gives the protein CATTPSLAGGAYEQYF.

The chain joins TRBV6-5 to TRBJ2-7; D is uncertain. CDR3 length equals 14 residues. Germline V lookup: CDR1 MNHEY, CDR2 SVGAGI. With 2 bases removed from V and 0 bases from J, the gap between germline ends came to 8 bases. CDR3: CASSYADHSYEQYF. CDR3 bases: TGTGCCAGCAGTTACGCGGACCACTCCTACGAGCAGTACTTC.

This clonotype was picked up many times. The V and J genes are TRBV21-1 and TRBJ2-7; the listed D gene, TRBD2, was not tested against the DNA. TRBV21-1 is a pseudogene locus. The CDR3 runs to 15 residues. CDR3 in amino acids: CARGTGTSGTHAQYV. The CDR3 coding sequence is TGTGCCAGGGGAACCGGGACTAGCGGGACCCACGCGCAGTACGTC.

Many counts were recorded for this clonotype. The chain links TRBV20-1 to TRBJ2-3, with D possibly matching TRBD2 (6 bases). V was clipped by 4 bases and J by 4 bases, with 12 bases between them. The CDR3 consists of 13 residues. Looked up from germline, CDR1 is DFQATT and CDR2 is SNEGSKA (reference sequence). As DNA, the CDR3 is TGCAGTGCTACCGGTGGGGGGTCAGATACGCAGTATTTT. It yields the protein CSATGGGSDTQYF.

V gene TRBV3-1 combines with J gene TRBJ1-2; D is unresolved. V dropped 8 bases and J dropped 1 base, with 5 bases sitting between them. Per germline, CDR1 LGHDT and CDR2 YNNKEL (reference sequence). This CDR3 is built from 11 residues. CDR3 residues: CASQNNYGYTF. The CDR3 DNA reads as TGTGCCAGCCAGAATAACTATGGCTACACCTTC.

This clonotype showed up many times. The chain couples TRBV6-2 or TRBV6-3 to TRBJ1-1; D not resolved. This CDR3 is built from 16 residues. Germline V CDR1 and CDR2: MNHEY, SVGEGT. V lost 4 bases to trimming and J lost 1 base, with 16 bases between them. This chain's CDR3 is CASSSLRADANTEAFF. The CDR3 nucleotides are TGTGCCAGCAGTTCTCTTCGGGCAGACGCGAACACTGAAGCTTTCTTT.

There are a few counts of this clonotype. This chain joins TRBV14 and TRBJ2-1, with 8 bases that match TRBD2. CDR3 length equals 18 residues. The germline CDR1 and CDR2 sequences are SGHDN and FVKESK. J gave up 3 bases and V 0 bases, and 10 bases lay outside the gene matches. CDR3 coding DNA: TGTGCCAGCAGCCAAGATCGATCGAGCGGGAGTTTCTACAATGAGCAGTTCTTC. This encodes CASSQDRSSGSFYNEQFF.

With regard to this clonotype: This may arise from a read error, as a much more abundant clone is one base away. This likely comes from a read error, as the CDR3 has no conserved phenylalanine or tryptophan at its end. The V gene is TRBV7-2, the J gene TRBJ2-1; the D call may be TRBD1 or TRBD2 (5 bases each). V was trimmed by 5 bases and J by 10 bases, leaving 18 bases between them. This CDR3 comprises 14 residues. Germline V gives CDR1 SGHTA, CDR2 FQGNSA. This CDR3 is CASSPGTGYREQFY. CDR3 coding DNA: TGTGCCAGCAGCCCTGGGACGGGTTATAGGGAGCAGTTCTAC.

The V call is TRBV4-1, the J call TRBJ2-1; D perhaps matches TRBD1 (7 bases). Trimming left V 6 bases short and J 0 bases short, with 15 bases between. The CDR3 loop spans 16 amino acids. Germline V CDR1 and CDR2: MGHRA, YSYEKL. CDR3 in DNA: TGCGCCAGCAGACCGGGGGACAGTAGCTCCTACAATGAGCAGTTCTTC. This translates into CASRPGDSSSYNEQFF.

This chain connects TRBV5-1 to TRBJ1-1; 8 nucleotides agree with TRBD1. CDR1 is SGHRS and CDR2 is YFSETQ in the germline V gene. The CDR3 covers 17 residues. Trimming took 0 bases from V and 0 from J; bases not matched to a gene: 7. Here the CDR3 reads CASSLDRGDVMNTEAFF. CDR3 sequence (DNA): TGCGCCAGCAGCTTGGACAGGGGGGATGTAATGAACACTGAAGCTTTCTTT.

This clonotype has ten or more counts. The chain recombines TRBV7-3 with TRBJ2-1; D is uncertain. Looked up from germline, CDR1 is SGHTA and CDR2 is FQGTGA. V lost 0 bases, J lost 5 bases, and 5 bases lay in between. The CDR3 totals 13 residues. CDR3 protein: CASSLTGHNEQFF. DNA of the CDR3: TGTGCCAGCAGCTTAACTGGGCACAATGAGCAGTTCTTC.

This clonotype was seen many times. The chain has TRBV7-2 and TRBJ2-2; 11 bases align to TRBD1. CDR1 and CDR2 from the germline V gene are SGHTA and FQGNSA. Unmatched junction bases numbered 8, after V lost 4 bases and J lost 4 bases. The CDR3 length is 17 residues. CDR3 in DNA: TGTGCCAGCAGCTCCTGGACAGGGGGCGTCGGCACCGGGGAGCTGTTTTTT. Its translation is CASSSWTGGVGTGELFF. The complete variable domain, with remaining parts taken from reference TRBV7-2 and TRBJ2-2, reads GAGVSQSPSNKVTEKGKDVELRCDPISGHTALYWYRQSLGQGLEFLIYFQGNSAPDKSGLPSDRFSAERTGGSVSTLTIQRTQQEDSAVYLCASSSWTGGVGTGELFFGEGSRLTVL.

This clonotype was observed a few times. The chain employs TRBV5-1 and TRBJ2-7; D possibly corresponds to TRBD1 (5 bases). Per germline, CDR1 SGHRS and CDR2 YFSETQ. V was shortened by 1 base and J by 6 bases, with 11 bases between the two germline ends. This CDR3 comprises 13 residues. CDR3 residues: CASSLSQGGEQYV. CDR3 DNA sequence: TGCGCCAGCAGCTTGTCTCAGGGCGGCGAGCAGTACGTC.

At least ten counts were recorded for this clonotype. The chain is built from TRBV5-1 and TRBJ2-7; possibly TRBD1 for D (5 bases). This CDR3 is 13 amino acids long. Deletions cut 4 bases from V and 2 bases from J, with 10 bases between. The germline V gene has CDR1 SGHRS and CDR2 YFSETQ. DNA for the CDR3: TGCGCCAGCAGCGTGGACACAACCTACGAGCAGTACTTC. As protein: CASSVDTTYEQYF. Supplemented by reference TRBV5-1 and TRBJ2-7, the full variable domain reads KAGVTQTPRYLIKTRGQQVTLSCSPISGHRSVSWYQQTPGQGLQFLFEYFSETQRNKGNFPGRFSGRQFSNSRSEMNVSTLELGDSALYLCASSVDTTYEQYFGPGTRLTVT.